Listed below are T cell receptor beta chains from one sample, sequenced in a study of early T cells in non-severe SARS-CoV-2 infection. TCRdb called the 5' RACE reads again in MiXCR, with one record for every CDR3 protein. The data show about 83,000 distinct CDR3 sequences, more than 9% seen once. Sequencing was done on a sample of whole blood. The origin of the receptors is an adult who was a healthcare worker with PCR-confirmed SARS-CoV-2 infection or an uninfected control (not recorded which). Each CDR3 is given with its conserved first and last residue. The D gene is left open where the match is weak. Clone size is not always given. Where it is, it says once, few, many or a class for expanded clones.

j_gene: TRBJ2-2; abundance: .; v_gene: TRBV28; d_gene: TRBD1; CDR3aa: CASREYRGRGELFF; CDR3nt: TGTGCCAGCAGAGAATACAGGGGACGCGGGGAGCTGTTTTTT
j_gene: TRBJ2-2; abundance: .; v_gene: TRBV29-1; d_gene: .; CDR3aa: CSVGDGNTGELFF; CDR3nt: TGCAGCGTTGGTGACGGGAACACCGGGGAGCTGTTTTTT
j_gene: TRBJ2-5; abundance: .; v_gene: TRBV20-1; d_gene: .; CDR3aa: CSAYTSLVPETQYF; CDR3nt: TGCAGTGCTTATACTAGCTTGGTACCGGAGACCCAGTACTTC
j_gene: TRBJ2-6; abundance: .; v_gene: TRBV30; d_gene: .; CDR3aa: CACPPALSGANVLTF; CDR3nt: TGTGCCTGCCCCCCGGCGCTCTCTGGGGCCAACGTCCTGACTTTC
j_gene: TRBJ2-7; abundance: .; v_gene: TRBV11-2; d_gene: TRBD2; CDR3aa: CASSSFGLAGAYEQYF; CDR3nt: TGTGCCAGCAGTTCATTCGGACTAGCGGGAGCCTACGAGCAGTACTTC
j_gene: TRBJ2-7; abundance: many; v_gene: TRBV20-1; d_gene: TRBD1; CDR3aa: CSVEGADYEQYF; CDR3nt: TGCAGTGTCGAGGGGGCAGATTACGAGCAGTACTTC
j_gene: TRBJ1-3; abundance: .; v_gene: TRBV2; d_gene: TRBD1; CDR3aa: CASSRNRGPVGNTIYF; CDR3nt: TGTGCCAGCAGTCGCAACAGGGGGCCGGTAGGAAACACCATATATTTT
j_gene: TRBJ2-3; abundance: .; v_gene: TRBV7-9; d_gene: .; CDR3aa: CASSDWGRTDTQYF; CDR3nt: TGTGCCAGCAGCGATTGGGGTCGCACAGATACGCAGTATTTT
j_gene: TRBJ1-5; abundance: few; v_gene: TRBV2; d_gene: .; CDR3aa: CASTIRQETNQPQHF; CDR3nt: TGTGCCAGCACCATCAGACAGGAGACAAATCAGCCCCAGCATTTT
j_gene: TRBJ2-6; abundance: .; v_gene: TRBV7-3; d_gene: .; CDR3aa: CASSLMGGISGANVLTF; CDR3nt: TGTGCCAGCAGCTTAATGGGCGGGATCTCTGGGGCCAACGTCCTGACTTTC
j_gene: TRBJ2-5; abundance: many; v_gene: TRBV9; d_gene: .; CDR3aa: CASSVSGSHSSETQYF; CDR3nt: TGTGCCAGCAGCGTATCGGGCAGTCATTCATCAGAGACCCAGTACTTC
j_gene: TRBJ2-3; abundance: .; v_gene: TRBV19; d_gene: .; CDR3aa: CASSIRQGIDTQYF; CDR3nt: TGTGCCAGTAGTATACGGCAGGGTATAGATACGCAGTATTTT
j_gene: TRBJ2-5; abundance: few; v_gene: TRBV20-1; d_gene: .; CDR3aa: CSAPDRLTQYF; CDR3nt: TGCAGTGCTCCGGACCGATTAACCCAGTACTTC
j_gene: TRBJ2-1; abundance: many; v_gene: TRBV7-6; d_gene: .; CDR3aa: CASSLEPSSYNEQFF; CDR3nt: TGTGCCAGCAGCTTAGAGCCGAGCTCCTACAATGAGCAGTTCTTC
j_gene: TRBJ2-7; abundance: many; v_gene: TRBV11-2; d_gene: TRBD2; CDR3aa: CASSLGGGGTSAPEQYF; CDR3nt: TGTGCCAGCAGCTTAGGCGGAGGGGGGACTAGCGCCCCCGAGCAGTACTTC
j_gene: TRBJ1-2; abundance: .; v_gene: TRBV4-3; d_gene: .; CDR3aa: CASSQDLRPGGYTF; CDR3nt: TGCGCCAGCAGCCAAGATCTCCGCCCGGGGGGCTACACCTTC
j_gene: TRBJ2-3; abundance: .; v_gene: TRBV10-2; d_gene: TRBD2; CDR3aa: CATRTSGGAEDTQYF; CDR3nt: TGCGCCACTCGGACTAGCGGGGGGGCGGAAGATACGCAGTATTTT
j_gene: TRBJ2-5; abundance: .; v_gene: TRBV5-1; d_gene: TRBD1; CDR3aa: CVSSRTGEETQYF; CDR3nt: TGCGTCAGCAGCAGGACAGGTGAAGAGACCCAGTACTTC
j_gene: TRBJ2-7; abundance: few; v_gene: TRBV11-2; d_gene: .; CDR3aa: CASSLENYDTGFVYEQYF; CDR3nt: TGTGCCAGCAGCTTAGAAAACTATGACACCGGCTTCGTATACGAGCAGTACTTC
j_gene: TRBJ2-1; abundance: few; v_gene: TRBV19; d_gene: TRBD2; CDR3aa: CASRILAGVNNEQFF; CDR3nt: TGTGCCAGTAGGATACTAGCGGGAGTTAACAATGAGCAGTTCTTC
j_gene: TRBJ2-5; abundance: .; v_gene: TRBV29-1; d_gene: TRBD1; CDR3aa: CSGGQGGTQYF; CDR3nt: TGCAGCGGCGGACAGGGAGGGACCCAGTACTTC
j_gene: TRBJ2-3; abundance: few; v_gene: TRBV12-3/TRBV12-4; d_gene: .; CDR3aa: CAIRDWSSDTQYF; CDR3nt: TGTGCCATCCGGGACTGGAGTTCAGATACGCAGTATTTT
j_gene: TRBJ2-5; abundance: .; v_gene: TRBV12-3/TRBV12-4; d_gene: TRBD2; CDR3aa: CASSLEGLATETQYF; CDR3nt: TGTGCCAGCAGTTTAGAGGGACTAGCGACAGAGACCCAGTACTTC
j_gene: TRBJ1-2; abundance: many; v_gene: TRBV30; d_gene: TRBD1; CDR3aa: CAWSVLRSGTGDGYTF; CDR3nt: TGTGCCTGGAGTGTACTCCGTTCTGGGACAGGGGATGGCTACACCTTC
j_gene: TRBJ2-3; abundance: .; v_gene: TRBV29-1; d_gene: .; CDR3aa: CSVDVRTDTQYF; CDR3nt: TGCAGCGTTGATGTGAGGACAGATACGCAGTATTTT
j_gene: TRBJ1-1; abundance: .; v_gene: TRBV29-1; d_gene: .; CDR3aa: CSVPGILQGVPAAFF; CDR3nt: TGCAGCGTCCCAGGAATTTTACAGGGCGTTCCGGCGGCTTTCTTT
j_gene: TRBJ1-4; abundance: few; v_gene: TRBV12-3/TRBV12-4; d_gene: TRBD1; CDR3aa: CASRRTGNEKLFF; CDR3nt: TGTGCCAGCAGGCGGACAGGGAATGAAAAACTGTTTTTT
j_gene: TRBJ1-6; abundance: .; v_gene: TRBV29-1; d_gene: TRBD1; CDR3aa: CSVADRVDSPLHF; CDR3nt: TGCAGCGTCGCCGACAGGGTGGATTCACCCCTCCACTTT
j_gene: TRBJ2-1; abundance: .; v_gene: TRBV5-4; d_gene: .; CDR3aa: CASSPQGQRYNEQFF; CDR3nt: TGTGCCAGCAGCCCGCAGGGACAAAGGTACAATGAGCAGTTCTTC
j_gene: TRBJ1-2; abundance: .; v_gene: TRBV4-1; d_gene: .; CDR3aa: CASSQETTANYGHTF; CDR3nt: TGCGCCAGCAGCCAAGAGACGACAGCTAACTATGGCCACACCTTC
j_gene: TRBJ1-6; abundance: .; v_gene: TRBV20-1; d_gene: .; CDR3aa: CSASGASRAYNSPLHF; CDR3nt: TGCAGTGCTAGTGGGGCCTCTAGAGCCTATAATTCACCCCTCCACTTT
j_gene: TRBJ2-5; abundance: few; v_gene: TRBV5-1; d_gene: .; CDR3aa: CASSLAHQETQYF; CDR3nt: TGCGCCAGCAGCTTGGCCCACCAAGAGACCCAGTACTTC
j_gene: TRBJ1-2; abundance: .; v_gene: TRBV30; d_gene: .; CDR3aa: CAWSDRESGGYTF; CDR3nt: TGTGCCTGGAGTGACAGGGAATCCGGTGGCTACACCTTC
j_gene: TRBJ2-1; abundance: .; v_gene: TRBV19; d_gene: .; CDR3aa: CASSVREVYNEQFF; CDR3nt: TGTGCCAGTAGTGTGAGGGAGGTTTACAATGAGCAGTTCTTC
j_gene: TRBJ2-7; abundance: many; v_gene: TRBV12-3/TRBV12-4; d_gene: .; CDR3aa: CASSLARPYEQYF; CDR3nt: TGTGCCAGCAGTTTAGCTCGTCCCTACGAGCAGTACTTC
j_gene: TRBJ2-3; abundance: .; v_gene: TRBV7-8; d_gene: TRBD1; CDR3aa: CASSEPGTGTDTQYF; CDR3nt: TGTGCCAGCAGCGAGCCCGGGACAGGCACAGATACGCAGTATTTT
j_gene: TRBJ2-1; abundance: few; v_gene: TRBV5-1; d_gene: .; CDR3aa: CASSLNSMQEQFF; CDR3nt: TGCGCCAGCAGCTTGAATAGCATGCAGGAGCAGTTCTTC
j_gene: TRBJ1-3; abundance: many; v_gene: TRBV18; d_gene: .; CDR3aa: CASSPPTGLSGNTIYF; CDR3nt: TGTGCCAGCTCACCACCGACCGGACTATCTGGAAACACCATATATTTT
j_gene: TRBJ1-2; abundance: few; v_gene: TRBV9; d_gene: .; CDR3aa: CASSVDGGTTRSGYTF; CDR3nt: TGTGCCAGCAGCGTAGATGGCGGGACGACGAGGTCTGGCTACACCTTC
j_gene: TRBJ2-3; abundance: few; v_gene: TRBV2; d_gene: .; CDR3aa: CASSEGPQGPWYF; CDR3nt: TGTGCCAGCAGTGAGGGACCCCAGGGCCCTTGGTATTTT
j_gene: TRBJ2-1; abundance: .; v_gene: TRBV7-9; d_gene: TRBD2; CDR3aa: CASSLGLAGGPEQFF; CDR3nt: TGTGCCAGCAGCTTAGGACTAGCGGGAGGCCCTGAGCAGTTCTTC
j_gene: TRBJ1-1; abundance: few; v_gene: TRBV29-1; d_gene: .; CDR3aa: CSVQGGAEAFF; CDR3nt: TGCAGCGTCCAGGGTGGCGCTGAAGCTTTCTTT
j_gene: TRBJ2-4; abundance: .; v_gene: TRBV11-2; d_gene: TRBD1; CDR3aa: CASSMDRGDIQYF; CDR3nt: TGTGCCAGCAGCATGGACAGGGGGGACATTCAGTACTTC
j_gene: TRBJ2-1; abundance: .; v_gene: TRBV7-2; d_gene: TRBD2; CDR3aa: CATPKASGPNNEQFF; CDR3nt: TGTGCCACCCCCAAAGCTAGCGGCCCCAACAATGAGCAGTTCTTC
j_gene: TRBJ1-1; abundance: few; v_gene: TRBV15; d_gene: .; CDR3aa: CATSRDAGERAFF; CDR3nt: TGTGCCACCAGCAGAGATGCAGGGGAAAGAGCTTTCTTT
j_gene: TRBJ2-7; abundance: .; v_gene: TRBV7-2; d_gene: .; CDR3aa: CASSLGAGDEQYF; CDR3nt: TGTGCCAGCAGCTTAGGGGCTGGGGACGAGCAGTACTTC